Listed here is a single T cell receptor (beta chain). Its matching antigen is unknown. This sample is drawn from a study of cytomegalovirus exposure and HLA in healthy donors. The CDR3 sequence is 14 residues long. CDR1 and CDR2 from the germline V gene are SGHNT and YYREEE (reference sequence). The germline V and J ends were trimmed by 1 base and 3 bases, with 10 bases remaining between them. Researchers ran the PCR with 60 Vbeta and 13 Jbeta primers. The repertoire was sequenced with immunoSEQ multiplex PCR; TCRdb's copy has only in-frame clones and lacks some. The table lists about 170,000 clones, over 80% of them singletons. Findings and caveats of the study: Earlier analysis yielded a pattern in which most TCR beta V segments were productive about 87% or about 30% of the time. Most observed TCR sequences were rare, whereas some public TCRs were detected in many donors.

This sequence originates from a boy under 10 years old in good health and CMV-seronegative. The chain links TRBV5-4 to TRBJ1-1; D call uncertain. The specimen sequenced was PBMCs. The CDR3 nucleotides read TGTGCCAGCAGCTTGTCTTCCGGGGACACTGAAGCTTTCTTT. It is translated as CASSLSSGDTEAFF. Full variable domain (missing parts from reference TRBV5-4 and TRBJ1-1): ETGVTQSPTHLIKTRGQQVTLRCSSQSGHNTVSWYQQALGQGPQFIFQYYREEENGRGNFPPRFSGLQFPNYSSELNVNALELDDSALYLCASSLSSGDTEAFFGQGTRLTVV.